This is a list of T cell receptor beta chains from one sample in a study of blood T cell repertoires in COVID-19. TCRdb keeps only in-frame clones here, not all; method: immunoSEQ multiplex PCR. The sample lists about 150,000 clones, 80% to 90% occurring once. The material sequenced was peripheral blood. These TCRs come from a young man with COVID-19, enrolled during active disease. Both conserved end residues are part of each CDR3. The D gene is left open where the match is weak. Size values are once, few and many counts, or a class for expanded clones, and some rows have none.

V gene	J gene	D gene	clone size	CDR3 DNA	CDR3 protein
TRBV28	TRBJ2-7	NA	NA	TGTGCCAGCAGCTCGGGCTTGGCAGGGGCCTACGAGCAGTACTTC	CASSSGLAGAYEQYF
TRBV6-4	TRBJ2-7	NA	NA	TGTGCCAGCAGTGACATTTCCCCGTCCTACGAGCAGTACTTC	CASSDISPSYEQYF
TRBV18	TRBJ1-4	NA	NA	TGTGCCAGCTCACCCGCCCATACTAATGAAAAACTGCTTTTT	CASSPAHTNEKLLF
TRBV5-5	TRBJ1-2	NA	NA	TGTGCCAGCAGCTTGGGGACATATTTAAACTATGGCTACACCTTC	CASSLGTYLNYGYTF
TRBV7-9	TRBJ1-4	TRBD1	once	TGTGCCAGCAGCCCGGGACAGACAAATGAAAAACTGTTTTTT	CASSPGQTNEKLFF
TRBV18	TRBJ1-2	NA	NA	TGTGCCAGCTCACCCCCGGCAGGGACTAACTATGGCTACACCTTC	CASSPPAGTNYGYTF
TRBV9	TRBJ2-1	TRBD2	once	TGTGCCAGCAGCGTAGGGGGGACTAGCGGGAGTCGGGATGAGCAGTTCTTC	CASSVGGTSGSRDEQFF
TRBV19	TRBJ1-5	NA	once	TGTGCCAGTAGTCCATATAACTACGGACAGCGGACAAATCAGCCCCAGCATTTT	CASSPYNYGQRTNQPQHF
TRBV10-2	TRBJ2-7	TRBD2	NA	TGCGCCAGCAGTGGGACTAGCGGGAGGGCCTCACGCTACGAGCAGTACTTC	CASSGTSGRASRYEQYF
TRBV5-6	TRBJ2-1	TRBD2	NA	TGTGCCAGCAGCTTCCGACTAGCGGGAGTCTTCTACAATGAGCAGTTCTTC	CASSFRLAGVFYNEQFF
TRBV3-1/TRBV3-2	TRBJ1-1	TRBD1	few	TGTGCCAGCAGCCGTCAGACAGGGGGCTACACTGAAGCTTTCTTT	CASSRQTGGYTEAFF
TRBV24-1	TRBJ2-1	NA	NA	TGTGCCACCAGTGATCACGGAGGACAGGGGTGGCGGGAGGACTACAATGAGCAGTTCTTC	CATSDHGGQGWREDYNEQFF
TRBV15	TRBJ2-5	TRBD1	NA	TGTGCCACCAGTCCGGGACAGGGTCCCCAAGAGACCCAGTACTTC	CATSPGQGPQETQYF
TRBV28	TRBJ2-2	NA	NA	TGTGCCAGCATCGCGAACCCGGGGGAGCTGTTTTTT	CASIANPGELFF
TRBV6-2/TRBV6-3	TRBJ1-5	NA	NA	TGTGCCAGCAGTTATAGTGGCAGGGTGGTTCAGCCCCAGCATTTT	CASSYSGRVVQPQHF
TRBV28	TRBJ2-7	TRBD2	NA	TGTGCCAGCAGTTTGCTAGCGGGAGACTCCTACGAGCAGTACTTC	CASSLLAGDSYEQYF